The entry below describes one T cell receptor (beta chain). This clone was found once. No cognate antigen has been identified for it. The input lacks base qualities; no much larger clone sits a single base away. Libraries were made using the immunoSEQ multiplex PCR assay. In the original analysis: A statistical classification framework was built for diagnosing cytomegalovirus status from the catalog of TCR beta chain sequences. Drawn from immuneACCESS, this table holds only the in-frame rearrangements with V and J called that TCRdb kept. Clones are partly lost; checked studies trace under half to an unresolved V gene and leave the rest unexplained. For V, J and clone size, that table is used; D and trimming come from the DNA. For this sample the table gives about 150,000 clones, of which approximately 86% were detected only once. Around 22% of the sample is in the top ten clones. The sample originates from a study of cytomegalovirus exposure and HLA in healthy donors listed by TCRdb under 2017. Broadly, across the study: According to a later analysis, the approximately 130 validation repertoires were produced on the same platform as the 666 repertoires of the first cohort. The study combined high-throughput TCR immunosequencing, statistical association of individual TCRs with disease status, and machine learning to predict cytomegalovirus infection status. The study was designed to test whether signatures of past pathogen exposure could be identified by cataloging public T cell receptors. A separate validation cohort of 100 to 150 different subjects was used in addition to the 666-subject first cohort. Broader findings and caveats from the paper: In both the original and validation cohorts, the classifier was reported to diagnose cytomegalovirus status with high specificity and sensitivity. The study gave a list of about 170 TCR beta chains associated with cytomegalovirus. Most TCR sequences were observed very rarely across donors, whereas some public TCRs were present in many individuals. A later analysis had no HLA typing for the validation cohort, so co-occurrence there was scored across all 120 repertoires. A few of the identified cytomegalovirus-associated TCR beta chains were confirmed in vitro to be specific for cytomegalovirus antigens. It was suggested by the authors that the approach could potentially be generalized to other disease states and immunological phenotypes. Subsequent analysis determined that TCRs grouped into clusters in the first cohort also showed a tendency toward co-occurrence across the 90 to 150 validation repertoires, and approximately 93% of cluster scores exceeded 0.

Donors formed part of the validation cohort, which comprised approximately 130 subjects and was distinct from the first cohort of 550 to 850 subjects. A distance of 10 bases separates the germline ends of V and J, which lose 1 base and 4 bases respectively. The CDR3 covers 15 residues, taking in both the cysteine and the phenylalanine. Kept here is only the CDR3 DNA, which spans 45 bases and is read in frame from base 1. Based on the germline V gene, the CDR1 and CDR2 sequences are SGHNT and YENEEA. This receptor chain uses TRBV11-3 and TRBJ2-2, with the D gene too uncertain to name. This clonotype originated in a man aged 18 to 30 in good health and CMV-seropositive. The sample consisted of PBMCs. The base sequence is TGTGCCAGCAGCTTAGGGGCAGGCTTCACCGGGGAGCTGTTTTTT. It translates as CASSLGAGFTGELFF.